A selection of T cell receptor beta chains follows, all from one sample in a study of blood T cell repertoires in COVID-19. Repertoires were generated with immunoSEQ multiplex PCR, while TCRdb's copy carries only in-frame clones and drops some. The sample lists some 77,000 clones, about four fifths occurring once. Specimen: peripheral blood. Receptors were obtained from a woman in her 70s with acute or convalescent COVID-19. Both conserved end residues are part of each CDR3. The order of the fields is J gene, D gene, V gene, clone size, CDR3 DNA, CDR3 protein. A D gene is named only where the DNA matches it firmly. Where a row states a size, it is once, few, many or the class of an expanded clone; other rows omit it.

j_call: TRBJ2-1
d_call: TRBD2
v_call: TRBV13
clone_size: .
cdr3_nt: TGTGCCAGCAGCTTACAAAGCGGGACCAGAAACAATGAGCAGTTCTTC
cdr3_aa: CASSLQSGTRNNEQFF

j_call: TRBJ1-5
d_call: TRBD1
v_call: TRBV7-9
clone_size: medium-sized
cdr3_nt: TGTGCCAGCAGCCCTGGGACAGGGACATCTTGGGGTCAGCCCCAGCATTTT
cdr3_aa: CASSPGTGTSWGQPQHF

j_call: TRBJ1-5
d_call: .
v_call: TRBV6-5
clone_size: .
cdr3_nt: TGTGCCAGCAGATACACAAATCAGCCCCAGCATTTT
cdr3_aa: CASRYTNQPQHF

j_call: TRBJ1-5
d_call: .
v_call: TRBV2
clone_size: .
cdr3_nt: TGTGCCAGCAGTGCGGGGATTGGCAATCAGCCCCAGCATTTT
cdr3_aa: CASSAGIGNQPQHF

j_call: TRBJ1-2
d_call: TRBD1
v_call: TRBV10-3
clone_size: .
cdr3_nt: TGTGCCATCAGTGACCCCGGGGGACAGGGGCACTATGGCTACACCTTC
cdr3_aa: CAISDPGGQGHYGYTF

j_call: TRBJ2-1
d_call: TRBD2
v_call: TRBV19
clone_size: .
cdr3_nt: TGTGCCAGCCGCTCCCTGAGGGGACTACACAATGAGCAGTTCTTC
cdr3_aa: CASRSLRGLHNEQFF

j_call: TRBJ1-2
d_call: .
v_call: TRBV5-4
clone_size: .
cdr3_nt: TGTGCCAGCAGCGACCAGGGGCACCTCTATGGCTACACCTTC
cdr3_aa: CASSDQGHLYGYTF

j_call: TRBJ1-3
d_call: TRBD1
v_call: TRBV28
clone_size: .
cdr3_nt: TGTGCCAGCAGCGGGACAGGGAGGAGGAACACCATATATTTT
cdr3_aa: CASSGTGRRNTIYF

j_call: TRBJ2-2
d_call: TRBD1
v_call: TRBV24-1
clone_size: .
cdr3_nt: TGTGCCACCAGTGACCTTGGACAGGGGCATAGGGAGCTGTTTTTT
cdr3_aa: CATSDLGQGHRELFF

j_call: TRBJ2-3
d_call: TRBD1
v_call: TRBV7-9
clone_size: .
cdr3_nt: TGTGCCAGCAGCTTTGGACAGGGCCCAGATACGCAGTATTTT
cdr3_aa: CASSFGQGPDTQYF

j_call: TRBJ2-1
d_call: TRBD1
v_call: TRBV27
clone_size: .
cdr3_nt: TGTGCCAGCAGTTTGTGGGGACAGGTGAACAATGAGCAGTTCTTC
cdr3_aa: CASSLWGQVNNEQFF

j_call: TRBJ1-3
d_call: TRBD1
v_call: TRBV28
clone_size: .
cdr3_nt: TGTGCCAGCAGTCCGAGTACAGGGGATAGAAACACCATATATTTT
cdr3_aa: CASSPSTGDRNTIYF

j_call: TRBJ2-6
d_call: TRBD1
v_call: TRBV28
clone_size: .
cdr3_nt: TGTGCCAGCCGGACAGGGGAATACGGGGCCAACGTCCTGACTTTC
cdr3_aa: CASRTGEYGANVLTF

j_call: TRBJ2-6
d_call: .
v_call: TRBV2
clone_size: .
cdr3_nt: TGTGCCAGCAGCCCCTTTAAGACTTTCTCTGGGGCCAACGTCCTGACTTTC
cdr3_aa: CASSPFKTFSGANVLTF

j_call: TRBJ2-7
d_call: TRBD2
v_call: TRBV7-9
clone_size: .
cdr3_nt: TGTGCCAGCAGCTTAGGGCAAGGGCTAGCGGGACCCTACGAGCAGTACTTC
cdr3_aa: CASSLGQGLAGPYEQYF

j_call: TRBJ1-1
d_call: TRBD1
v_call: TRBV28
clone_size: .
cdr3_nt: TGTGCCAGCAGCCAGGGGGGACAGATGAACACTGAAGCTTTCTTT
cdr3_aa: CASSQGGQMNTEAFF

j_call: TRBJ2-1
d_call: TRBD2
v_call: TRBV27
clone_size: .
cdr3_nt: TGTGCCAGCAGTGATGGGGCTAGCGGGAATCGGGAGCAGTTCTTC
cdr3_aa: CASSDGASGNREQFF

j_call: TRBJ1-2
d_call: .
v_call: TRBV7-9
clone_size: medium-sized
cdr3_nt: TGTGCCAGCAGCTCGGGAACTGACTATGGCTACACCTTC
cdr3_aa: CASSSGTDYGYTF

j_call: TRBJ1-1
d_call: .
v_call: TRBV12-3/TRBV12-4
clone_size: .
cdr3_nt: TGTGCCAGCAGTTCTCATCAGGGTGAAGCTTTCTTT
cdr3_aa: CASSSHQGEAFF

j_call: TRBJ2-7
d_call: .
v_call: TRBV5-1
clone_size: few
cdr3_nt: TGCGCCAGCAGCTTGGGCCAGGCCGGCGAGCAGTACTTC
cdr3_aa: CASSLGQAGEQYF

j_call: TRBJ1-2
d_call: .
v_call: TRBV9
clone_size: .
cdr3_nt: TGTGCCAGCAGCCCCCGGGCAGGGGAAGTCTATGGCTACACCTTC
cdr3_aa: CASSPRAGEVYGYTF

j_call: TRBJ2-1
d_call: TRBD2
v_call: TRBV3-1/TRBV3-2
clone_size: .
cdr3_nt: TGTGCCAGCAGCTCCCCGACTAGCGGGTACTACAATGAGCAGTTCTTC
cdr3_aa: CASSSPTSGYYNEQFF

j_call: TRBJ1-1
d_call: .
v_call: TRBV29-1
clone_size: .
cdr3_nt: TGCAGCGTTAGAGAGGGGGGGGCCACTGAAGCTTTCTTT
cdr3_aa: CSVREGGATEAFF

j_call: TRBJ2-2
d_call: TRBD1
v_call: TRBV6-5
clone_size: .
cdr3_nt: TGTGCCAGCAGTTACTTGAGACAGGGGTCCGGGGAGCTGTTTTTT
cdr3_aa: CASSYLRQGSGELFF

j_call: TRBJ1-4
d_call: .
v_call: TRBV7-9
clone_size: .
cdr3_nt: TGTGCCAGCAGCCACGGGAGGGAAAAACTGTTTTTT
cdr3_aa: CASSHGREKLFF

j_call: TRBJ1-2
d_call: .
v_call: TRBV7-9
clone_size: .
cdr3_nt: TGTGCCAGCACCATCTTAGAGTATGGCTACACCTTC
cdr3_aa: CASTILEYGYTF

j_call: TRBJ1-1
d_call: .
v_call: TRBV18
clone_size: .
cdr3_nt: TGTGCCAGCTCACCATTTTCATATTCGGGAGGCACTGAAGCTTTCTTT
cdr3_aa: CASSPFSYSGGTEAFF